The present entry profiles one TCR beta chain with its context. Produced via immunoSEQ multiplex PCR; TCRdb's table is partial and in-frame only. This table holds over 100,000 clones, approximately 90% found once. The data were obtained in a study of blood T cell repertoires in COVID-19. V dropped 3 bases and J dropped 2 bases, with 11 bases sitting between them. There are 14 residues in the CDR3. The germline V gene has CDR1 MDHEN and CDR2 SYDVKM. V and J are TRBV28 and TRBJ2-7; D is perhaps TRBD2 (5 bases). Material: peripheral blood. This TCR was sampled from a human donor with acute or convalescent COVID-19. The donor label of this sample is uncertain. The CDR3 region is CASSFVGDPYEQYF. The CDR3 DNA follows: TGTGCCAGCAGTTTCGTGGGAGACCCCTACGAGCAGTACTTC.